What follows is one TCR beta chain and its context. Its antigen specificity is not known. There are no base qualities to consult, and no much larger clone falls within one base. TCRbeta CDR3 regions were amplified from genomic DNA using the immunoSEQ Assay, a bias-controlled multiplex PCR. As for the original processing: The number of nucleated cells in each sample was estimated by amplification of reference gene primers within the assay. To quantify the absolute abundance of each unique TCRbeta CDR3 rearrangement, sequence reads were collapsed and filtered. For each sample, productive Simpson clonality was calculated as the square root of Simpson's diversity index across productive rearrangements. Sourced from immuneACCESS, this table was stored by TCRdb with only in-frame sequences that have V and J called. A share of the clones is absent; for the studies checked, an unresolved V gene accounts for under half, and the remainder has no known explanation. The V and J calls and clone size are taken from that table; D and trimming were inferred from the DNA. Within this sample are hundreds of thousands of clones, with 85% to 90% of them counted one time only. The top ten constitute 0.7% to 1% of the sample.

The CDR3, cysteine through phenylalanine, is 15 amino acids long. Here the CDR3 DNA is all that survives: 45 bases in frame from base 1. The germline V gene provides CDR1 MGHRA and CDR2 YSYEKL. V is reduced by 6 bases and J by 2 bases, leaving a spacing of 13 bases between them. At one collaborating source in Seattle, patients were enrolled during active infection and were followed longitudinally through the course of disease. Collaborating institutions collected whole blood in K2EDTA tubes following their own protocols. For TCRbeta analysis, collaborators shipped samples in one of three forms: frozen whole blood, isolated PBMCs, or DNA extracted from either of those sample types. This sample was taken from a study of blood T cell repertoires in COVID-19 (dated by TCRdb to the early 2020s). The study in broad terms: The collaborator samples originated in the United States, Italy and Spain and spanned the acute and convalescent phases of COVID-19. The prospective study material was composed of cDNA or gDNA derived from T cells, B-cell-depleted T cells, or PBMCs. Subjects who had been exposed to COVID-19, were actively infected with it, or had recovered from it provided the deeply sampled blood TCRbeta repertoires that made up the dataset. The repertoires were released in a freely available public database intended as a resource for research on the immune response to SARS-CoV-2. The samples were drawn from the first 160 participants of the ongoing ImmuneRACE study and from 950 to 1,500 subjects provided by 6 global collaborators. A de-identified subject ID, COVID-19 status, age in years and sex were almost always included in the sample metadata. Where HLA class I and class II types were available, the types were taken from metadata supplied by the sample provider, not from assay-based typing.

The study at large found these results: How much clinical and demographic metadata was included differed by source and by participant, and the metadata was provided uncurated.

The clonotype comes from a man between 18 and 35 years old with COVID-19, enrolled during active disease. Sequenced input: peripheral blood. Recombination connected TRBV4-1 to TRBJ2-2; possibly the D gene is TRBD2, per 6 matching bases. Read as DNA, the sequence is TGCGCCAGCAGTCACCGGGACTTAAACACCGGGGAGCTGTTTTTT. Its protein is CASSHRDLNTGELFF.